A single sample gave rise to the 25 T cell receptor beta chains below, sequenced in a study of spatial heterogeneity in lung cancer. TCRdb ran MiXCR on the 5' RACE reads and lists one entry per CDR3 protein. The table shows 3,600 or so distinct CDR3 sequences, with about 7% occurring only once. Stated time point: sample taken at primary tumor resection. Whole RNA, which was extracted from tumor, nontumor lung tissue or frozen PBMC, was sequenced without any cell sorting. The material was normal lung tissue next to the tumor, obtained at surgery. These receptors all come from a male donor with early-stage non-small cell lung cancer.

This clonotype is categorized as medium-sized. The CDR3 nucleotides are TGCGCCAGCAGCCAAGATGGGGGGCTAGGCTACAATGAGCAGTTCTTC. This sequence encodes CASSQDGGLGYNEQFF. The chain carries TRBV4-3 and TRBJ2-1; tentatively, D is TRBD1 or TRBD2 (6 bases each). V was cut by 0 bases and J by 3 bases, with 12 bases left in between. The CDR3 is 16 residues long. Germline assignment: CDR1 LGHNA and CDR2 YSLEER.

This clonotype is medium-sized. The chain is built from TRBV29-1 and TRBJ2-1, with 7 bases that match TRBD1. Germline V gene data show CDR1 as SQVTM and CDR2 as ANQGSEA. This CDR3 spans 13 amino acids. The J segment lost 7 bases and the V segment lost 4 bases, leaving 7 bases of the junction unmatched. The CDR3 reads CSVGITGANEQFF. Here the CDR3 DNA reads TGCAGCGTTGGCATTACAGGGGCGAATGAGCAGTTCTTC.

By proportion, this clonotype is medium-sized. V and J are TRBV7-9 and TRBJ2-1; possible D gene TRBD1, 6 bases. Trimming removed 3 bases at V and 9 bases at J, with 15 bases between. This CDR3 region has 14 residues. Per the germline V gene, CDR1 is SEHNR and CDR2 is FQNEAQ (reference sequence). CDR3 sequence: CASSFELGAVEQFF. CDR3 nucleotides: TGTGCCAGCAGCTTTGAGCTGGGGGCGGTTGAGCAGTTCTTC.

In this sample, this clonotype turned up a few times. This chain links TRBV7-2 with TRBJ2-7; 7 bases fit TRBD2. The CDR3 sequence is 14 residues long. With V trimmed by 5 bases and J by 0 bases, 4 bases remained unmatched. Germline CDR1 and CDR2: SGHTA and FQGNSA. The CDR3 loop is CASSPSGSSYEQYV. CDR3 bases: TGTGCCAGCAGCCCTAGCGGAAGCTCCTACGAGCAGTACGTC.

This clonotype qualifies as medium-sized. The V gene is TRBV9, the J gene TRBJ1-3, with D unclear. Trimming left V 5 bases short and J 0 bases short, with 6 bases between. The germline CDR1 and CDR2 sequences are SGDLS and YYNGEE. CDR3 length: 13 residues. The CDR3 DNA reads TGTGCCAGCAGTTCAAGCTCTGGAAACACCATATATTTT. It encodes CASSSSSGNTIYF.

In this sample, this clonotype is large. This sequence joins TRBV11-2 and TRBJ2-1; a possible D gene is TRBD2 (5 bases). CDR3 length: 16 amino acids. V was trimmed by 1 base and J by 10 bases, leaving 20 bases between them. Germline-derived CDR1 and CDR2 are SGHAT and FQNNGV. The CDR3 is CASSLGYASPLGEQFF. The CDR3 bases are TGTGCCAGCAGCTTAGGTTATGCTAGCCCTCTTGGGGAGCAGTTCTTC.

Within the sample, this clonotype is medium-sized. The chain is built from TRBV6-6 and TRBJ1-5, with a possible D match to TRBD1 (5 bases). V was cut by 7 bases and J by 5 bases, with 12 bases left in between. The CDR3 sequence is 13 residues long. The germline V gene encodes CDR1 MNHNY and CDR2 SVGAGI (reference sequence). The CDR3 bases are TGTGCCAGCATGGGGCAGATCCATCAGCCCCAGCATTTT. Translated: CASMGQIHQPQHF.

This clonotype was seen many times. The gene calls are TRBV5-6 and TRBJ2-2, with 9 positions matching TRBD2. The CDR3 is made up of 16 amino acids. J was trimmed by 1 base and V by 1 base; bases with no gene match: 2. Germline CDR1 and CDR2: SGHDT and YYEEEE. The CDR3, as DNA: TGTGCCAGCAGCTTGCTAGCGGGAATGAACACCGGGGAGCTGTTTTTT. It is translated as CASSLLAGMNTGELFF.

By sample share, this clonotype is medium-sized. The chain is built from TRBV6-6 and TRBJ2-3; 13 bases fit TRBD2. J was trimmed by 0 bases and V by 7 bases; bases with no gene match: 10. Germline V lookup: CDR1 MNHNY, CDR2 SVGAGI (reference sequence). The CDR3 sequence is 18 residues long. The CDR3 bases are TGTGCCAGCATCACGACTAGCGGGGGGATTCGTAGCACAGATACGCAGTATTTT. It is translated as CASITTSGGIRSTDTQYF.

This clonotype counts as medium-sized. The chain carries TRBV11-2 and TRBJ2-2; no reliable D call. Germline V CDR1 and CDR2: SGHAT, FQNNGV. The germline V and J ends were trimmed by 5 bases and 3 bases, with 10 bases remaining between them. The CDR3 is made up of 14 amino acids. The CDR3 coding sequence is TGTGCCAGCAGCCCCACCCGGGACACCGGGGAGCTGTTTTTT. Translated: CASSPTRDTGELFF.

This clonotype is medium-sized. CDR3 in amino acids: CSASGAGPSTDTQYF. CDR3 coding DNA: TGCAGTGCTTCAGGTGCGGGTCCTAGCACAGATACGCAGTATTTT. This sequence joins TRBV20-1 and TRBJ2-3; perhaps TRBD2 as D (5 bases). V lost 5 bases to trimming and J lost 0 bases, with 15 bases between them. CDR3 length equals 15 residues. Looked up from germline, CDR1 is DFQATT and CDR2 is SNEGSKA (reference sequence).

This clonotype is labeled as medium-sized (0.01 to 0.1%). The chain has TRBV30 and TRBJ2-7; 15 nucleotides align to TRBD2. This CDR3 has 15 amino acids. The ends lost 1 base at V and 2 bases at J; junction bases unmatched: 0. Germline CDR1 reads GTSNPN; CDR2 reads SVGIG (reference sequence). This CDR3 is CAWSGTSGGAYEQYF. The CDR3, as DNA: TGTGCCTGGAGTGGGACTAGCGGGGGGGCCTACGAGCAGTACTTC.

The rearrangement joins TRBV6-2 or TRBV6-3 to TRBJ2-5, with TRBD1 matching 10 bases. Germline trimming cut 3 bases from V and 5 bases from J; bases unmatched to any gene: 9. The CDR3 has 16 amino acids. Germline V gene lookup returns CDR1 MNHEY and CDR2 SVGEGT. CDR3: CASSYSGQGPVETQYF. The CDR3 nucleotides are TGTGCCAGCAGTTATTCGGGACAGGGGCCCGTGGAGACCCAGTACTTC.

This clonotype was picked up a small number of times. The chain has TRBV5-4 and TRBJ2-5, with 10 positions matching TRBD2. Unmatched junction bases numbered 6, after V lost 6 bases and J lost 4 bases. The CDR3 runs 14 residues. Germline V gene sequence: CDR1 SGHNT, CDR2 YYREEE (reference sequence). The CDR3 nucleotides are TGTGCCAGCAAGAGCGGGGGGGCCGTAGAGACCCAGTACTTC. Translated, it gives CASKSGGAVETQYF.

The chain joins TRBV6-5 to TRBJ2-2; 8 nucleotides agree with TRBD2. CDR3 length: 15 residues. Germline V gene sequence: CDR1 MNHEY, CDR2 SVGAGI. With 4 bases clipped from V and 4 bases from J, the junction kept 5 bases outside the gene matches. This chain's CDR3 is CASSFGTSGTGELFF. The CDR3 nucleotides read TGTGCCAGCAGTTTCGGGACTAGTGGCACCGGGGAGCTGTTTTTT.

This clonotype is labeled medium-sized (0.01 to 0.1%). The gene calls are TRBV29-1 and TRBJ2-1; TRBD2 matches at 8 bases. V trimming: 6 bases; J trimming: 0 bases; junction bases outside the gene matches: 4. CDR1 and CDR2 (germline): SQVTM, ANQGSEA. The CDR3 extends over 14 amino acids. CDR3 DNA sequence: TGCAGCGTACTAAGCGGGAGCTCCTACAATGAGCAGTTCTTC. Protein: CSVLSGSSYNEQFF.

The chain recombines TRBV3-1 with TRBJ2-5; 7 nucleotides agree with TRBD2. This CDR3 spans 16 amino acids. Germline V lookup: CDR1 LGHDT, CDR2 YNNKEL (reference sequence). The ends lost 1 base at V and 4 bases at J; junction bases unmatched: 9. The CDR3 DNA follows: TGTGCCAGCAGCCAAGTTTCTGGGGGGAGGGGAGAGACCCAGTACTTC. This sequence encodes CASSQVSGGRGETQYF.

The chain uses TRBV4-1 and TRBJ2-7; D gene unclear. Between the trimmed V and J ends, which lost 0 bases and 3 bases, there was a span of 6 bases. Germline V gene lookup returns CDR1 MGHRA and CDR2 YSYEKL. There are 13 residues in the CDR3. The CDR3 coding sequence is TGCGCCAGCAGCCAAGAGGTGGGCTACGAGCAGTACGTC. The encoded protein is CASSQEVGYEQYV.

The sample holds many counts of this clonotype. The chain is built from TRBV3-1 and TRBJ2-7; D is possibly TRBD1 (5 bases). Germline CDR1 is LGHDT and CDR2 is YNNKEL (reference sequence). The CDR3 runs 12 residues. The V end lost 3 bases, the J end lost 5 bases, and 8 bases lay between the germline ends. The chain's CDR3 is CASSQEGDEQYF. CDR3 sequence (DNA): TGTGCCAGCAGCCAGGAAGGGGACGAGCAGTACTTC.

As to this clonotype: A much larger clone differs from this one at a single base, so this may be a read error. V is TRBV12-3 or TRBV12-4 and J is TRBJ1-2, with unresolved D. The CDR3 runs 15 residues. V gave up 3 bases and J gave up 8 bases, with 19 bases separating them. In DNA form, the CDR3 reads TGTGCCAGCAGTTTGACAAGACCATCTCTAGGGGGCTACACCTTC. Translated: CASSLTRPSLGGYTF.

This clonotype is deemed medium-sized. The chain couples TRBV11-3 to TRBJ2-7; D gene uncertain. The CDR3 runs to 13 residues. The V and J ends lost 2 bases and 4 bases respectively, with 9 bases between them. The germline gives CDR1 SGHNT, CDR2 YENEEA. CDR3 protein: CASSLWAGYEQYV. The CDR3 nucleotides read TGTGCCAGCAGCTTATGGGCCGGGTACGAGCAGTACGTC.

In its sample, this clonotype was seen many times. The chain is built from TRBV5-1 and TRBJ2-3; a possible D gene is TRBD2 (7 bases). V was cut by 8 bases and J by 2 bases, with 18 bases left in between. The CDR3 loop spans 15 amino acids. CDR1 and CDR2 from the germline V gene are SGHRS and YFSETQ. As DNA, the CDR3 is TGCGCCAGTAACTTGCGGGGGCTTGACACAGATACGCAGTATTTT. Protein sequence: CASNLRGLDTDTQYF.

This rearrangement joins TRBV5-1 to TRBJ1-5; no firm D call. Germline CDR1 reads SGHRS; CDR2 reads YFSETQ. With 0 bases removed from V and 0 bases from J, the gap between germline ends came to 1 base. The CDR3 has 13 amino acids. CDR3 amino acids: CASSLGSNQPQHF. The CDR3 DNA reads as TGCGCCAGCAGCTTGGGTAGCAATCAGCCCCAGCATTTT.

This clonotype showed up many times. V and J are TRBV2 and TRBJ2-2; 7 positions match TRBD1. J lost 2 bases, V lost 10 bases, and 10 bases had no gene match. The CDR3 has 15 residues. Germline lookup yields CDR1 SNHLY and CDR2 FYNNEI. CDR3 protein: CATLRDSQNTGELFF. The DNA of the CDR3 is TGTGCCACCCTCCGGGACAGCCAAAACACCGGGGAGCTGTTTTTT.

CDR3 protein: CASGTGEGTDTQYF. Here the CDR3 DNA reads TGTGCCAGCGGGACAGGGGAAGGGACAGATACGCAGTATTTT. This rearrangement joins TRBV28 to TRBJ2-3; TRBD1 agrees at 10 bases. Germline CDR1 reads MDHEN; CDR2 reads SYDVKM. The CDR3 has 14 residues. V lost 8 bases to trimming and J lost 3 bases; unmatched junction nucleotides: 5.